Reported below is one TCR beta chain. Its cognate antigen is unknown. This sample was included in a study of identical twins. V lost 1 base and J lost 4, with 8 bases in between. CDR3 length: 13 residues. Germline lookup yields CDR1 SGDLS and CDR2 YYNGEE. TCRdb recomputed calls from the 5' RACE reads with MiXCR, one row per CDR3 protein. The sample has 1.5 million to 2 million distinct CDR3 sequences, roughly 35% seen once. Study-wide points: Cross-sectional statistics, not tracking of the same donors, supported the conclusions.

Input material: cord blood. The clonotype originates from a newborn girl in good health. The chain links TRBV9 to TRBJ1-2, with unresolved D. CDR3 in DNA: TGTGCCAGCAGCGTAAGGGAAGGCTATGGCTACACCTTC. Protein: CASSVREGYGYTF.